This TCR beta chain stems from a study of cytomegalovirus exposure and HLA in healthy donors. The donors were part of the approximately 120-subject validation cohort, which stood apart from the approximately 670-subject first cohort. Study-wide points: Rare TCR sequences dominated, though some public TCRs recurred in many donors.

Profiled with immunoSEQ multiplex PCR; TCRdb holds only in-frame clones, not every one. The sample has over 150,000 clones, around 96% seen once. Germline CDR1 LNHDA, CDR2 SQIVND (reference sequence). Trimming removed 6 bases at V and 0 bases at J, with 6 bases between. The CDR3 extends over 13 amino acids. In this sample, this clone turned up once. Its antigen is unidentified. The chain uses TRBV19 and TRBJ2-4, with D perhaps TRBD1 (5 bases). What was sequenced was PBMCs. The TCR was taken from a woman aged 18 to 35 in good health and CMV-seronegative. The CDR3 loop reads CASSTGAKNIQYF. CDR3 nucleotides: TGTGCCAGTAGCACAGGAGCCAAAAACATTCAGTACTTC. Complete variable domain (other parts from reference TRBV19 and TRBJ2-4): DGGITQSPKYLFRKEGQNVTLSCEQNLNHDAMYWYRQDPGQGLRLIYYSQIVNDFQKGDIAEGYSVSREKKESFPLTVTSAQKNPTAFYLCASSTGAKNIQYFGAGTRLSVL.